This entry lists 7 T cell receptor beta chains sequenced from one sample in a study of post-analysis software for immune sequencing data. Study-wide points: The five TRBV segments detected at higher frequency in patients than in controls included TRBV5-6, TRBV5-1 and TRBV20-1.

Sequencing libraries made from TCR beta cDNA carried unique molecular identifiers. TCRdb re-called the PCR reads through MiXCR, storing one row per CDR3 protein. The sample records some 700,000 distinct CDR3 sequences, approximately 60% being singletons. Their antigens remain unidentified. Sequencing was performed on blood. These receptors all come from a girl between 2 and 10 years old with multiple sclerosis.

This chain joins TRBV3-1 and TRBJ2-3; D may be TRBD2 (6 bases). Germline CDR1 reads LGHDT; CDR2 reads YNNKEL (reference sequence). The V gene lost 3 bases and the J gene lost 10 bases, with 14 bases spanning the gap. The CDR3 contains 13 residues. The CDR3: CASSQGTHPSQYF. CDR3 coding DNA: TGTGCCAGCAGCCAGGGGACTCACCCGTCGCAGTATTTT.

This sequence joins TRBV12-3 or TRBV12-4 and TRBJ2-7; D tentatively fits TRBD1 or TRBD2 (5 bases each). V lost 10 bases, J lost 7 bases, and 14 bases lay in between. The CDR3 is 11 amino acids. For the CDR3, the DNA is TGTGCCATCTCTCAGGGCGGGGAGCAGTACTTC. It codes for CAISQGGEQYF.

V and J are TRBV10-3 and TRBJ2-3; no firm D call. The CDR3 loop spans 11 amino acids. Between the trimmed V and J ends, which lost 5 bases and 6 bases, there was a span of 6 bases. Germline CDR1 reads ENHRY; CDR2 reads SYGVKD. CDR3 sequence: CAISLEDTQYF. For the CDR3, the DNA is TGTGCCATCAGTCTGGAGGATACGCAGTATTTT.

The chain has TRBV29-1 and TRBJ2-7; D is unresolved. V was pared by 7 bases and J by 0 bases, with 10 bases between. Germline V lookup: CDR1 SQVTM, CDR2 ANQGSEA. The CDR3 runs 12 residues. In DNA, the CDR3 is TGCAGCGCCTATCTGACCTCCTACGAGCAGTACTTC. Translating it yields CSAYLTSYEQYF.

The chain carries TRBV5-1 and TRBJ2-3; 8 nucleotides match TRBD2. Germline trimming cut 2 bases from V and 4 bases from J; bases unmatched to any gene: 3. The length of the CDR3 is 14 residues. Germline V lookup: CDR1 SGHRS, CDR2 YFSETQ. CDR3 nucleotides: TGCGCCAGCAGCTTCCGGGGGGGATCAGATACGCAGTATTTT. This sequence encodes CASSFRGGSDTQYF.

The V and J genes are TRBV20-1 and TRBJ2-6; D is perhaps TRBD1 or TRBD2 (5 bases each). Looked up from germline, CDR1 is DFQATT and CDR2 is SNEGSKA (reference sequence). V lost 2 bases and J 7 bases, leaving 15 bases between the germline ends. The CDR3 has 15 amino acids. The DNA for the CDR3 is TGCAGTGCTAGATCCGGCCAGGGAGAAGCCAACGTCCTGACTTTC. The encoded protein is CSARSGQGEANVLTF.

The chain combines TRBV29-1 with TRBJ2-5, with D unclear. Trimming removed 2 bases at V and 2 bases at J, with 9 bases between. Germline-derived CDR1 and CDR2 are SQVTM and ANQGSEA. This CDR3 spans 13 amino acids. CDR3 coding DNA: TGCAGCGTTGAAAGGCGGCTTCAAGAGACCCAGTACTTC. Translation: CSVERRLQETQYF.